This T cell receptor (beta chain) is drawn from a study of molecular identifiers for immune sequencing clone quantification. Sorted cells numbering about 19,000 to 1,100,000, with 10%, 30% or 50% RNA, yielded the naive CD8 libraries. TCRdb processed the PCR reads anew with MiXCR; each CDR3 protein has one entry. The table shows nearly 55,000 distinct CDR3 sequences, with roughly 36% occurring only once. A note on this clonotype: The CDR3 does not close with the conserved phenylalanine or tryptophan, likely indicating a read error.

This CDR3 is 14 amino acids long. Looked up from germline, CDR1 is SGHTA and CDR2 is FQGTGA. Sequencing was carried out using naive CD8+ T cells from blood, with Jurkat cell RNA spiked in. Documented subset: FACS-sorted CD8+CD4-CCR7+CD45RA+ naive T cells. The rearrangement joins TRBV7-3 to TRBJ2-3; D unresolved. The clonotype was recovered from a human donor in good health. Some libraries in this study had Jurkat cell RNA spiked in. CDR3 nucleotides: TGTGCCAGTAGCTTCCGTAGGGCCACAGATACGCAGTATTCT. As protein: CASSFRRATDTQYS.